The subject of this entry is one TCR beta chain. Its cognate antigen has yet to be identified. Per-base quality was not reported, and no clone a single base away is much larger than it. To prepare the library, 5' RACE was applied. The run used an Illumina MiSeq. TCRdb reran the public reads through fastp at Q25 and MiXCR, keeping productive beta chains. Entries are consolidated by CDR3 protein sequence, retaining the most common genes and DNA. This sample is represented by tens of thousands of distinct CDR3 sequences; around 15% of them were singletons. About 16% of the sample belongs to the ten largest clones. The record originates from a study of T cells of healthy individuals listed by TCRdb under 2018. Taken from cysteine to phenylalanine, the CDR3 has 15 residues. CDR3 DNA only is kept here, 45 bases in frame from base 1. The germline V gene sets CDR1 to SNHLY and CDR2 to FYNNEI. V lost 1 base and J lost 7 bases, and the count of bases not matched to a germline gene is 7.

The TCR sequence derives from a human donor in good health. The chain uses TRBV2 and TRBJ2-1; 7 bases in the middle match TRBD2. CDR3 loop: CASSEVLLAANEQFF. The sequenced DNA: TGTGCCAGCAGTGAAGTTCTCCTAGCGGCTAATGAGCAGTTCTTC.